These 7 T cell receptor beta chains originate from one sample sequenced in a study of identical twins listed by TCRdb under 2016. Library preparation used 5' RACE. These reads were obtained on an Illumina HiSeq 2000. TCRdb trimmed public reads at Q25 via fastp, called clones via MiXCR and kept in-frame beta chains. Identical CDR3 proteins give one entry, which carries the most common genes and DNA. For this sample there are 650,000 to 750,000 distinct CDR3 sequences; 21% appear just once. 4% to 4.5% of the sample comes from the top ten. The same specimen was also included in a second study, on T cells expressing NK-cell markers.

Sequenced material: PBMCs. These receptors were obtained from a woman aged 18-30 years in good health.

The chain employs TRBV21-1 and TRBJ2-7; the table's D call TRBD1 went unverified against the DNA. TRBV21-1 is a recognized pseudogene. The CDR3 totals 15 residues. The CDR3 sequence: CASSNWNYRGYEQYF. The CDR3 DNA follows: TGTGCCAGCAGCAATTGGAATTACAGGGGCTACGAGCAGTACTTC.

This clonotype was counted between two and nine times. This chain links TRBV9 with TRBJ2-1; possible D gene TRBD2, 7 bases. Germline CDR1 reads SGDLS; CDR2 reads YYNGEE. There are 15 residues in the CDR3. Trimming shortened V by 1 base and J by 8 bases, and 16 bases separated the two germline ends. This chain's CDR3 is CASSVIGGGLDEQFF. DNA of the CDR3: TGTGCCAGCAGCGTAATAGGGGGGGGGCTGGATGAGCAGTTCTTC.

This clonotype was counted a single time. The chain has TRBV7-9 and TRBJ2-1, with D uncertain. Germline CDR1 reads SEHNR; CDR2 reads FQNEAQ (reference sequence). V was shortened by 5 bases and J by 3 bases, with 14 bases between the two germline ends. This CDR3 has 15 amino acids. The CDR3 region is CASSGTRTNYNEQFF. Here the CDR3 DNA reads TGTGCCAGCAGCGGTACACGGACGAACTACAATGAGCAGTTCTTC.

This clonotype came up a few times. The chain links TRBV4-2 to TRBJ1-2, with 7 nucleotides matching TRBD1. Germline V lookup: CDR1 LGHNA, CDR2 YNFKEQ. CDR3 length: 13 amino acids. Trimming removed 6 bases from V and 8 bases from J; junction bases left unmatched: 9. The CDR3 DNA follows: TGTGCCAGCAGTCAGACAGGGAAGGAGGGCTACACCTTC. Translated: CASSQTGKEGYTF.

CDR3 DNA sequence: TGCGCCAGCAGCCCGGTTGGGGGCGGGGGAGCCTACGAGCAGTACTTC. It translates to CASSPVGGGGAYEQYF. This rearrangement joins TRBV5-1 to TRBJ2-7; D may be TRBD2 (7 bases). Germline-derived CDR1 and CDR2 are SGHRS and YFSETQ. This CDR3 region has 16 residues. The V gene lost 4 bases and the J gene lost 2 bases, with 19 bases spanning the gap.

This clonotype appeared a few times. The rearrangement uses TRBV11-2 and TRBJ2-5; a possible D gene is TRBD2 (5 bases). Per the germline V gene, CDR1 is SGHAT and CDR2 is FQNNGV. The CDR3 has 14 residues. V was shortened by 5 bases and J by 5 bases, with 15 bases between the two germline ends. The CDR3 sequence is CASSPPGVGETQYF. CDR3 sequence (DNA): TGTGCCAGCAGCCCCCCCGGGGTTGGGGAGACCCAGTACTTC.

The chain employs TRBV5-1 and TRBJ2-2, with D possibly TRBD1 on 6 matching bases. The CDR3 has 16 amino acids. CDR1 and CDR2 from the germline V gene are SGHRS and YFSETQ. The V and J ends lost 0 bases and 1 base respectively, with 10 bases between them. The CDR3 region has the DNA TGCGCCAGCAGCTTGGGCCGAGGGGGGAACACCGGGGAGCTGTTTTTT. Its protein is CASSLGRGGNTGELFF.